The 17 T cell receptor beta chains listed next were all sequenced from one sample in a study of brain T cells in children with intractable seizures. Assay used: immunoSEQ multiplex PCR; TCRdb lists only in-frame clones, some missing. The repertoire holds about 64,000 clones, with roughly 95% as singletons. The sequencing here drew on peripheral blood, taken at surgery. The receptors shown here come from a boy in the first two years of life with focal cortical dysplasia and intractable seizures.

The chain employs TRBV6-5 and TRBJ2-1, with D perhaps being TRBD1 or TRBD2 (6 bases each). This CDR3 spans 15 amino acids. CDR1 and CDR2 (germline): MNHEY, SVGAGI. V gave up 6 bases and J gave up 5 bases, with 17 bases separating them. This CDR3 is CASSRPGRDNNEQFF. Written as DNA, the CDR3 is TGTGCCAGCAGCCGCCCGGGGCGGGACAACAATGAGCAGTTCTTC.

J is TRBJ2-6 and V is TRBV6-1; D may be TRBD1 or TRBD2 (5 bases each). The CDR3 spans 18 residues. Germline lookup yields CDR1 MNHNS and CDR2 SASEGT. Deletions cut 2 bases from V and 0 bases from J, with 14 bases between. CDR3 in amino acids: CASSESWGYYSGANVLTF. CDR3 in DNA: TGTGCCAGCAGTGAATCTTGGGGGTACTACTCTGGGGCCAACGTCCTGACTTTC.

CDR3 loop: CASSLNMDSPLHF. Written as DNA, the CDR3 is TGCGCCAGCAGCTTAAATATGGATTCACCCCTCCACTTT. The chain links TRBV5-1 to TRBJ1-6; D gene unclear. V was trimmed by 2 bases and J by 8 bases, leaving 8 bases between them. CDR1 is SGHRS and CDR2 is YFSETQ in the germline V gene. The CDR3 consists of 13 residues.

This chain connects TRBV11-2 to TRBJ2-1; D is uncertain. This CDR3 has 14 residues. Germline values: CDR1 SGHAT, CDR2 FQNNGV. V shed 1 base and J shed 4 bases, with 8 bases lying between them. CDR3: CASSLVGRYNEQFF. CDR3 nucleotides: TGTGCCAGCAGCTTAGTTGGCCGTTACAATGAGCAGTTCTTC.

This clone appeared a single time. V usage is TRBV5-1 and J usage is TRBJ1-1; 7 bases fit TRBD1. Germline values: CDR1 SGHRS, CDR2 YFSETQ. This CDR3 is 14 amino acids long. Unmatched junction bases numbered 7, after V lost 3 bases and J lost 5 bases. The CDR3 nucleotides are TGCGCCAGCAGCTCCAGGGGGAGTAGGACTGAAGCTTTCTTT. Translated, it gives CASSSRGSRTEAFF.

The rearrangement joins TRBV29-1 to TRBJ2-1; TRBD1 aligns across 8 bases. Germline CDR1 and CDR2: SQVTM and ANQGSEA. The V gene end was trimmed by 3 bases and the J gene end by 7 bases; junction bases not matched to a gene: 8. The CDR3 is 14 amino acids. The CDR3 bases are TGCAGCGTTGAGCCGGACAGGGATGTGAATGAGCAGTTCTTC. Its translation: CSVEPDRDVNEQFF.

V and J are TRBV19 and TRBJ2-7; 11 positions agree with TRBD2. The CDR3 runs to 15 residues. Per the germline V gene, CDR1 is LNHDA and CDR2 is SQIVND (reference sequence). The J segment lost 4 bases and the V segment lost 9 bases, leaving 11 bases of the junction unmatched. DNA for the CDR3: TGTGCCAGCCAAAATCGGGGGACTAGCGGATACGAGCAGTACTTC. Its protein product is CASQNRGTSGYEQYF.

The V call is TRBV13, the J call TRBJ2-3; 10 bases match TRBD2. The CDR3 spans 15 residues. CDR1 is PRHDT, CDR2 FYEKMQ, per germline (reference sequence). Losses at the gene ends were 5 bases for V and 6 bases for J; bases not matched to a gene: 8. This chain's CDR3 is CASSRLAGSMDTQYF. The CDR3 DNA reads as TGTGCCAGCAGCCGACTAGCGGGTTCGATGGATACGCAGTATTTT.

This chain joins TRBV2 and TRBJ1-4; TRBD1 might be the D (5 bases). The CDR3 totals 17 residues. CDR1 is SNHLY, CDR2 FYNNEI, per germline. The germline V and J ends were trimmed by 8 bases and 0 bases, with 19 bases remaining between them. The CDR3 DNA is TGTGCCAGCTTTGGTCGATCAGGGTGGGCAACTAATGAAAAACTGTTTTTT. This gives the protein CASFGRSGWATNEKLFF.

This clone was seen only once. Mismatch with germline at one junction end may stem from a read error. The chain combines TRBV20-1 with TRBJ2-7, with TRBD2 matching over 10 bases. The germline V gene encodes CDR1 DFQATT and CDR2 SNEGSKA (reference sequence). This CDR3 has 11 amino acids. The DNA of the CDR3 is TGCAGTGCTAGAGAGGGGACTAGCGCATCCTTC. It encodes CSAREGTSASF.

The rearrangement links TRBV5-4 to TRBJ1-1, with D perhaps TRBD1 (5 bases). Germline V gene data show CDR1 as SGHNT and CDR2 as YYREEE (reference sequence). Trimming removed 7 bases from V and 8 bases from J, with 18 bases in between. CDR3 length equals 13 residues. The DNA of the CDR3 is TGTGCCAGCTCCTTATCGTCCGACAGAGAAGCTTTCTTT. Its translation is CASSLSSDREAFF.

The rearrangement uses TRBV3-1 (or the pseudogene TRBV3-2) and TRBJ2-2; maybe TRBD2 (5 bases). Trimming stripped 0 bases from V and 4 bases from J, with 12 bases between. This CDR3 comprises 16 residues. Per germline, CDR1 LGHDT and CDR2 YNNKEL (reference sequence). The CDR3 sequence is CASSQEKLASTGELFF. The CDR3 coding sequence is TGTGCCAGCAGCCAAGAGAAGCTAGCCAGCACCGGGGAGCTGTTTTTT.

This rearrangement joins TRBV18 to TRBJ2-5; D is perhaps TRBD1 or TRBD2 (6 bases each). V was clipped by 3 bases and J by 0 bases, with 11 bases between them. Germline-derived CDR1 and CDR2 are KGHSH and LQKENI. The CDR3 is made up of 15 amino acids. The CDR3, as DNA: TGTGCCAGCTCACCGCAAGGGGGGAACCAAGAGACCCAGTACTTC. It encodes CASSPQGGNQETQYF.

V usage is TRBV25-1 and J usage is TRBJ2-5; the match to TRBD1 covers 7 bases. This CDR3 has 17 amino acids. Germline values: CDR1 MGHDK, CDR2 SYGVNS. Trimming took 0 bases from V and 2 from J; bases not matched to a gene: 9. CDR3 nucleotide sequence: TGTGCCAGCAGTGAATATAGGGGACAGTTACCTCAAGAGACCCAGTACTTC. It codes for CASSEYRGQLPQETQYF.

The chain employs TRBV2 and TRBJ2-2, with D possibly TRBD2 on 6 matching bases. From germline, CDR1 is SNHLY and CDR2 FYNNEI. This CDR3 has 12 amino acids. V shed 4 bases and J shed 9 bases, with 9 bases lying between them. CDR3 nucleotides: TGTGCCAGCAGTGCGCGGGAAAGGGAGCTGTTTTTT. Encoded protein: CASSARERELFF. Full variable domain (remainder filled in from reference TRBV2 and TRBJ2-2): EPEVTQTPSHQVTQMGQEVILRCVPISNHLYFYWYRQILGQKVEFLVSFYNNEISEKSEIFDDQFSVERPDGSNFTLKIRSTKLEDSAMYFCASSARERELFFGEGSRLTVL.

The chain employs TRBV28 and TRBJ2-6; D is undetermined. The CDR3 is made up of 16 amino acids. CDR1 and CDR2 (germline): MDHEN, SYDVKM. V lost 2 bases and J 0 bases, leaving 8 bases between the germline ends. CDR3 nucleotide sequence: TGTGCCAGCAGTTTAAGACGAGGCTCTGGGGCCAACGTCCTGACTTTC. Its translation: CASSLRRGSGANVLTF. The full variable domain, rest sourced from reference TRBV28 and TRBJ2-6, is DVKVTQSSRYLVKRTGEKVFLECVQDMDHENMFWYRQDPGLGLRLIYFSYDVKMKEKGDIPEGYSVSREKKERFSLILESASTNQTSMYLCASSLRRGSGANVLTFGAGSRLTVL.

V usage is TRBV28 and J usage is TRBJ2-1, with D unclear. V was cut by 11 bases and J by 10 bases, with 12 bases left in between. Germline-derived CDR1 and CDR2 are MDHEN and SYDVKM. CDR3 length equals 10 residues. CDR3 sequence reads: CALGSREQFF. CDR3 DNA: TGTGCCCTCGGGTCAAGGGAGCAGTTCTTC.